Listed below are T cell receptor beta chains from one sample, sequenced in a study of blood T cell repertoires in COVID-19. The repertoire was sequenced with immunoSEQ multiplex PCR; TCRdb's copy has only in-frame clones and lacks some. Of 200,000 to 300,000 clones listed, around 85% are singletons. Input material: peripheral blood. The receptors stem from a woman in her sixties or seventies with active or convalescent COVID-19. The CDR3 runs from the conserved cysteine through the conserved F or W. A D gene is named only where the DNA matches it firmly. A clone size is listed for some rows: how often the clone was seen (once, few, many), or a class if it is expanded.

abundance: -; j_gene: TRBJ2-3; v_gene: TRBV18; d_gene: -; CDR3aa: CASSSWVEAHTDTQYF; CDR3nt: TGTGCCAGCTCATCCTGGGTGGAGGCCCACACAGATACGCAGTATTTT
abundance: -; j_gene: TRBJ2-1; v_gene: TRBV4-1; d_gene: TRBD2; CDR3aa: CASSQGAPTSGSTNRDNEQFF; CDR3nt: TGCGCCAGCAGCCAAGGTGCCCCGACTAGCGGGAGTACTAATCGGGACAATGAGCAGTTCTTC
abundance: few; j_gene: TRBJ2-1; v_gene: TRBV27; d_gene: TRBD2; CDR3aa: CASSFSGTSGVNEQFF; CDR3nt: TGTGCCAGCAGTTTCTCCGGGACTAGCGGGGTCAATGAGCAGTTCTTC
abundance: -; j_gene: TRBJ1-5; v_gene: TRBV6-5; d_gene: -; CDR3aa: CASSPTGLGNQPQHF; CDR3nt: TGTGCCAGCAGCCCAACAGGGTTGGGCAATCAGCCCCAGCATTTT
abundance: -; j_gene: TRBJ2-5; v_gene: TRBV29-1; d_gene: TRBD2; CDR3aa: CSVEDRGLAGDGTQYF; CDR3nt: TGCAGCGTTGAAGATAGGGGGCTAGCGGGGGATGGGACCCAGTACTTC
abundance: -; j_gene: TRBJ2-1; v_gene: TRBV11-3; d_gene: -; CDR3aa: CASSLYGNYNEQFF; CDR3nt: TGTGCCAGCAGCTTATACGGGAACTACAATGAGCAGTTCTTC
abundance: -; j_gene: TRBJ1-1; v_gene: TRBV5-8; d_gene: -; CDR3aa: CASSWIRDLNTEAFF; CDR3nt: TGTGCCAGCAGCTGGATTAGGGACTTGAACACTGAAGCTTTCTTT
abundance: -; j_gene: TRBJ2-5; v_gene: TRBV3-1/TRBV3-2; d_gene: -; CDR3aa: CASSQDLETQYF; CDR3nt: TGTGCCAGCAGCCAAGATCTGGAGACCCAGTACTTC
abundance: -; j_gene: TRBJ2-1; v_gene: TRBV29-1; d_gene: TRBD2; CDR3aa: CSVSGTRVSNEQFF; CDR3nt: TGCAGCGTCTCCGGGACTAGGGTGTCGAATGAGCAGTTCTTC
abundance: -; j_gene: TRBJ1-2; v_gene: TRBV5-1; d_gene: -; CDR3aa: CASSLVQNYGYTF; CDR3nt: TGCGCCAGCAGCTTGGTACAGAACTATGGCTACACCTTC
abundance: -; j_gene: TRBJ1-1; v_gene: TRBV15; d_gene: -; CDR3aa: CATSRDRVNTEAFF; CDR3nt: TGTGCCACCAGCAGAGACAGGGTGAACACTGAAGCTTTCTTT
abundance: -; j_gene: TRBJ1-4; v_gene: TRBV6-5; d_gene: -; CDR3aa: CASSYSRSGNEKLFF; CDR3nt: TGTGCCAGCAGTTACTCGAGGAGTGGGAATGAAAAACTGTTTTTT
abundance: -; j_gene: TRBJ1-2; v_gene: TRBV5-4; d_gene: TRBD1; CDR3aa: CASSLSRDRANYGYTF; CDR3nt: TGTGCCAGCAGCTTGAGCCGAGACAGGGCGAACTATGGCTACACCTTC
abundance: -; j_gene: TRBJ1-4; v_gene: TRBV3-1/TRBV3-2; d_gene: TRBD1; CDR3aa: CASSRRGTNEKLFF; CDR3nt: TGTGCCAGCAGCCGCAGGGGGACTAATGAAAAACTGTTTTTT
abundance: -; j_gene: TRBJ1-5; v_gene: TRBV2; d_gene: -; CDR3aa: CASSAGSGFNQPQHF; CDR3nt: TGTGCCAGCAGTGCAGGCTCAGGCTTCAATCAGCCCCAGCATTTT
abundance: -; j_gene: TRBJ2-1; v_gene: TRBV20-1; d_gene: -; CDR3aa: CSALLRDTQIF; CDR3nt: TGCAGTGCCCTATTGCGGGATACCCAAATCTTC
abundance: -; j_gene: TRBJ1-6; v_gene: TRBV7-9; d_gene: -; CDR3aa: CASSLHDVRNSPLHF; CDR3nt: TGTGCCAGCAGCTTACACGACGTCAGGAATTCACCCCTCCACTTT
abundance: -; j_gene: TRBJ2-5; v_gene: TRBV6-5; d_gene: -; CDR3aa: CASSKGVRETQYF; CDR3nt: TGTGCCAGCAGCAAGGGGGTCCGAGAGACCCAGTACTTC
abundance: -; j_gene: TRBJ2-7; v_gene: TRBV11-3; d_gene: -; CDR3aa: CASSFGEASAWSRSWEQYF; CDR3nt: TGTGCCAGCAGCTTTGGGGAGGCTAGCGCTTGGTCCCGTTCCTGGGAGCAGTACTTC
abundance: once; j_gene: TRBJ1-1; v_gene: TRBV29-1; d_gene: -; CDR3aa: CSVSYAAVTEAFF; CDR3nt: TGCAGCGTTTCTTACGCGGCAGTCACTGAAGCTTTCTTT
abundance: -; j_gene: TRBJ2-2; v_gene: TRBV15; d_gene: -; CDR3aa: CATSKTRMGSTGELFF; CDR3nt: TGTGCCACCAGCAAGACAAGGATGGGGAGCACCGGGGAGCTGTTTTTT
abundance: -; j_gene: TRBJ2-5; v_gene: TRBV18; d_gene: TRBD1; CDR3aa: CASSQNDRGETQYF; CDR3nt: TGTGCCAGCTCACAGAACGACAGGGGAGAGACCCAGTACTTC
abundance: -; j_gene: TRBJ2-3; v_gene: TRBV5-1; d_gene: -; CDR3aa: CASSLWGGDTDTQYF; CDR3nt: TGCGCCAGCAGCTTGTGGGGCGGGGACACAGATACGCAGTATTTT
abundance: -; j_gene: TRBJ1-1; v_gene: TRBV20-1; d_gene: -; CDR3aa: CSASRDNLRGTEAFF; CDR3nt: TGCAGTGCTAGTAGGGACAACCTACGGGGCACTGAAGCTTTCTTT
abundance: -; j_gene: TRBJ2-1; v_gene: TRBV9; d_gene: TRBD2; CDR3aa: CASSLDGGVLAGGNEQFF; CDR3nt: TGTGCCAGCAGTCTGGACGGGGGTGTACTAGCGGGAGGTAATGAGCAGTTCTTC
abundance: -; j_gene: TRBJ2-2; v_gene: TRBV4-1; d_gene: TRBD2; CDR3aa: CASSQVSSGRTGELFF; CDR3nt: TGCGCCAGCAGCCAAGTATCTAGCGGGCGGACCGGGGAGCTGTTTTTT
abundance: few; j_gene: TRBJ1-3; v_gene: TRBV4-2; d_gene: TRBD1; CDR3aa: CASSLGQGGGNTIYF; CDR3nt: TGTGCCAGCAGCCTCGGACAGGGGGGAGGAAACACCATATATTTT
abundance: once; j_gene: TRBJ1-2; v_gene: TRBV4-1; d_gene: TRBD1; CDR3aa: CASSPRQGYGYTF; CDR3nt: TGCGCCAGCAGCCCTCGACAGGGCTATGGCTACACCTTC
abundance: -; j_gene: TRBJ2-4; v_gene: TRBV9; d_gene: TRBD2; CDR3aa: CASRDSSSGTRAPKNIQYF; CDR3nt: TGTGCCAGCAGAGACTCCTCTAGCGGGACTAGGGCTCCCAAAAACATTCAGTACTTC